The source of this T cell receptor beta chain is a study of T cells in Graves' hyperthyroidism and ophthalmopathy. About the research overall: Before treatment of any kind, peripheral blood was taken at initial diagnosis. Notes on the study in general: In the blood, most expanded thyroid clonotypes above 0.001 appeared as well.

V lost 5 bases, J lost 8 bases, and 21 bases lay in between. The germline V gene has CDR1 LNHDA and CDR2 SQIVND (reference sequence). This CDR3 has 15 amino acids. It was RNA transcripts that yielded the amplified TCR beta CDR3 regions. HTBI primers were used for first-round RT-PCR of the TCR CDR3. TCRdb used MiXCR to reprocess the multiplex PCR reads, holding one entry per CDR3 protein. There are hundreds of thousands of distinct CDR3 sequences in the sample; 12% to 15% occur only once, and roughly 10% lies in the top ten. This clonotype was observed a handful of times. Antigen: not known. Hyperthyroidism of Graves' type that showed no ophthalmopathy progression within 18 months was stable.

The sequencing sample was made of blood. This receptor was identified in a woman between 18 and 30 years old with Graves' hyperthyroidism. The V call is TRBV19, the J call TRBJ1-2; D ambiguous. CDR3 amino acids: CASSPYGLEPKGYTF. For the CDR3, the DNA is TGTGCCAGTAGTCCCTACGGACTGGAACCGAAGGGCTACACCTTC.